A selection of T cell receptor beta chains follows, all from one sample in a study of Graves' ophthalmopathy and Graves' hyperthyroidism. Each CDR3 protein is one row after TCRdb ran MiXCR on the multiplex PCR reads. The sample holds 400,000 or so distinct CDR3 sequences, about 15% seen once. Sequencing input: peripheral blood. Source of these receptors: an adult woman with stable Graves' hyperthyroidism. Both conserved end residues are part of each CDR3. D genes are given only for firm matches. Not all rows give a size; the values are once, few, many and, for expanded clones, a class.

v_call,clone_size,d_call,j_call,cdr3_nt,cdr3_aa
TRBV18,few,.,TRBJ1-2,TGTGCCAGCTCACCAGTCACGGTTCATGGCTACACCTTC,CASSPVTVHGYTF
TRBV6-1,many,.,TRBJ2-5,TGTGCCAGCAGTGAGCAATCAGGACATGGGGAGACCCAGTACTTC,CASSEQSGHGETQYF
TRBV12-3/TRBV12-4,many,TRBD1,TRBJ1-5,TGTGCCAGCAGTCCCCAGGACAGGGGACGGGGTCAGCCCCAGCATTTT,CASSPQDRGRGQPQHF
TRBV5-1,many,TRBD2,TRBJ2-5,TGCGCCAGCAGCTCCTCACTAGCGGGAGGGCAAGAGACCCAGTACTTC,CASSSSLAGGQETQYF
TRBV6-1,.,TRBD1,TRBJ2-7,TGTGCCAGCAGTGTACGGGACAGGGGATTCATGCTAACCTACGAGCAGTACTTC,CASSVRDRGFMLTYEQYF
TRBV2,many,.,TRBJ2-5,TGTGCCCGCAAGGGGGGATTGGCGGAGACCCAGTACTTC,CARKGGLAETQYF
TRBV15,many,.,TRBJ1-5,TGTGCCACCAGCAGAGCCTCAGGGCCCGAAAGCAATCAGCCCCAGCATTTT,CATSRASGPESNQPQHF
TRBV29-1,many,TRBD2,TRBJ2-7,TGCAGCGTTGAAGATAGGGACTACTCCTACGAGCAGTACTTC,CSVEDRDYSYEQYF
TRBV10-3,many,.,TRBJ1-3,TGTGCCATCAGTGAGTCGAGAGATGGAAACACCATATATTTT,CAISESRDGNTIYF
TRBV4-1,many,.,TRBJ2-7,TGCGCCAGCAGCCAAGTTGGGGGCGAAGCCGAGCAGTACTTC,CASSQVGGEAEQYF
TRBV11-2,many,TRBD2,TRBJ2-5,TGTGCCAGCAGCAGACTAGCGGGAGTTGAGACCCAGTACTTC,CASSRLAGVETQYF
TRBV5-1,few,TRBD2,TRBJ2-7,TGCGCCAGCAGCTTCCGGCTAGCGGGAGGGCCCGTTCCTAAAGAGCAGTACTTC,CASSFRLAGGPVPKEQYF
TRBV4-1,many,.,TRBJ1-5,TGCGCCAGCAGCCATTCCCTTAATCAGCCCCAGCATTTT,CASSHSLNQPQHF
TRBV19,many,.,TRBJ2-4,TGTGCCAGTAGTATTATTGACAGTCACGAAGCCAAAAACATTCAGTACTTC,CASSIIDSHEAKNIQYF
TRBV11-2,many,TRBD1,TRBJ2-7,TGTGCCAGCAGCTTACCCGACAGGGACGGCTCCTACGAGCAGTACTTC,CASSLPDRDGSYEQYF
TRBV19,.,.,TRBJ1-1,TGTGCCAGTAACCTCCAGGGGTTCGGGCGCACTGAAGCTTTCTTT,CASNLQGFGRTEAFF